This TCR beta chain stems from a study of vaccination effects on CD4 cells after COVID-19. Across the whole study: Post-vaccine draws lagged the second dose by a median of 72 days. General observations from the study: Relatively few convalescent patients took part in the study, which had no early post-infection timepoints.

At the end of over 8 days of culture, CD4+ T cells were isolated. The participants, recipients of two vaccine doses, got either BNT162b2 or mRNA-1273. A word on this clone: The antigen remains undetermined.

Sequencing was performed with immunoSEQ multiplex PCR; in TCRdb, only in-frame clones are kept and a portion is missing. The sample lists about 47,000 clones, 70% occurring once. This specimen consisted of CD4+ T cells from PBMCs cultured without peptide, obtained after COVID-19 vaccination. This TCR was sampled from a human donor who received a COVID-19 vaccine.

The CDR3 reads CASSPRRRTDTQYF. Here the CDR3 DNA reads TGTGCCAGCAGCCCGCGTCGTCGCACAGATACGCAGTATTTT. This rearrangement joins TRBV13 to TRBJ2-3; D unresolved. CDR3 size: 14 residues. Trimming shortened V by 5 bases and J by 1 base, and 10 bases separated the two germline ends. CDR1 PRHDT and CDR2 FYEKMQ come from the germline V gene (reference sequence).